This is a list of T cell receptor beta chains from one sample in a study of shared clonotypes between healthy human individuals. Measured with immunoSEQ multiplex PCR; TCRdb has only the in-frame clones, and not every one. The sample consists of millions of clones, just under 95% of them appearing once. The sequenced sample was naive CD8+ T cells sorted from blood. The receptors come from a man between 18 and 35 years old in good health. Each CDR3 is given with its conserved first and last residue. A D gene is named only where the DNA matches it firmly. Some rows have no size entry. The others give once, few or many, or a class for an expanded clone.

D: .
size: .
V: TRBV29-1
J: TRBJ2-7
DNA: TGCAGCGTTGTCTCCGGGGCCTACGAGCAGTACTTC
CDR3: CSVVSGAYEQYF

D: .
size: .
V: TRBV2
J: TRBJ2-4
DNA: TGTGCCAGCAGTGAAGCGCACAGGGAAGCCAAAAACATTCAGTACTTC
CDR3: CASSEAHREAKNIQYF

D: .
size: .
V: TRBV4-3
J: TRBJ1-2
DNA: TGCGCCAGCAGCCAAATATTCGTCCAAGACAGCACTAACTATGGCTACACCTTC
CDR3: CASSQIFVQDSTNYGYTF

D: .
size: .
V: TRBV5-4
J: TRBJ2-3
DNA: TGTGCCAGCAGCTTTCCGGGGGTCGGTACGCAGTATTTT
CDR3: CASSFPGVGTQYF

D: TRBD2
size: once
V: TRBV6-6
J: TRBJ2-2
DNA: TGTGCCAGCAGTTACGCGGGGGGGTACACCGGGGAGCTGTTTTTT
CDR3: CASSYAGGYTGELFF

D: .
size: .
V: TRBV10-3
J: TRBJ2-5
DNA: TGTGCCATCAGCTCTGGGGGGGGACAGCATCAAGAGACCCAGTACTTC
CDR3: CAISSGGGQHQETQYF

D: .
size: .
V: TRBV19
J: TRBJ1-2
DNA: TGTGCCAGTAGCCAAGGGAGCAGGTATGGCTACACCTTC
CDR3: CASSQGSRYGYTF

D: .
size: .
V: TRBV2
J: TRBJ1-5
DNA: TGTGCCACCGGAGGGATTTATAGCAATCAGCCCCAGCATTTT
CDR3: CATGGIYSNQPQHF

D: TRBD2
size: .
V: TRBV6-6
J: TRBJ2-5
DNA: TGTGCCAGCAGTTACTCCCCCCGGGGGGGGCAAGAGACCCAGTACTTC
CDR3: CASSYSPRGGQETQYF

D: .
size: .
V: TRBV10-1
J: TRBJ2-7
DNA: TGCGCCAGCAGTGCAACCGGGACACTTACCTACGAGCAGTACTTC
CDR3: CASSATGTLTYEQYF

D: .
size: .
V: TRBV6-5
J: TRBJ2-1
DNA: TGTGCCAGCAGTTACGGAGGGGGGGACTACAATGAGCAGTTCTTC
CDR3: CASSYGGGDYNEQFF

D: TRBD2
size: .
V: TRBV7-2
J: TRBJ2-3
DNA: TGTGCCAGCAGCCCGTACACCGGGACTAGCGGGATCACAGATACGCAGTATTTT
CDR3: CASSPYTGTSGITDTQYF

D: .
size: once
V: TRBV4-3
J: TRBJ1-2
DNA: TGCGCCAGCAGCCACCCCGGGGGGGGAGCCTATGGCTACACCTTC
CDR3: CASSHPGGGAYGYTF

D: .
size: .
V: TRBV7-8
J: TRBJ1-1
DNA: TGTGCCAGCAGCTCGATCATCGGGAACACTGAAGCTTTCTTT
CDR3: CASSSIIGNTEAFF

D: .
size: .
V: TRBV13
J: TRBJ2-5
DNA: TGTGCCAGCAGCTTACAGGGCCCAAGGGAGACCCAGTACTTC
CDR3: CASSLQGPRETQYF

D: .
size: .
V: TRBV27
J: TRBJ1-6
DNA: TGTGCCAGCAGTTTAATGGGTTCTTGGCCCCTCCACTTT
CDR3: CASSLMGSWPLHF

D: TRBD2
size: .
V: TRBV9
J: TRBJ2-3
DNA: TGTGCCAGCAGCGGTGGGACTAGCGGAAGCACAGATACGCAGTATTTT
CDR3: CASSGGTSGSTDTQYF

D: TRBD1
size: .
V: TRBV5-1
J: TRBJ1-2
DNA: TGCGCCAGCAGCTCCGGACAGGAGCCGATCAATGGCTACACCTTC
CDR3: CASSSGQEPINGYTF

D: .
size: .
V: TRBV2
J: TRBJ2-3
DNA: TGTGCCAGCAGTGAAATCGGCACTAGCACAGATACGCAGTATTTT
CDR3: CASSEIGTSTDTQYF

D: .
size: .
V: TRBV5-5
J: TRBJ1-2
DNA: TGTGCCAGCAGCTGGATGCACACGGGCGTTGGGTATGGCTACACCTTC
CDR3: CASSWMHTGVGYGYTF

D: .
size: .
V: TRBV2
J: TRBJ1-4
DNA: TGTGCCAGCGGCTCCCTCCTAGGTGAAAAACTGTTTTTT
CDR3: CASGSLLGEKLFF

D: TRBD2
size: once
V: TRBV27
J: TRBJ2-3
DNA: TGTGCCAGCAAGACTAGCGGGAGGGCAGATACGCAGTATTTT
CDR3: CASKTSGRADTQYF

D: .
size: .
V: TRBV28
J: TRBJ1-5
DNA: TGTGCCAGCAGTTACGAATCGGATAGCAATCAGCCCCAGCATTTT
CDR3: CASSYESDSNQPQHF